The rows below give T cell receptor beta chains drawn from one sample of a study of human T cells and chemical hapten exposure. Each CDR3 protein gets one entry after TCRdb re-called the reads with MiXCR. This sample yields around 120,000 distinct CDR3 sequences, of which roughly 8.5% are seen a single time; 1.4% belongs to the top ten. Sequences were obtained from whole blood. Receptor source: a human donor in good health. Some clones in this sample may be carry-over from other donors' samples. Both conserved end residues are part of each CDR3. A D gene is named only where the DNA matches it firmly. Size is omitted from some rows. Given values are once, few, many or a class for expanded clones.

few	TRBJ2-3	.	TRBV5-1	CASSLTGAEDTQYF	TGCGCCAGCAGCTTAACGGGGGCGGAAGATACGCAGTATTTT
few	TRBJ2-1	TRBD1	TRBV19	CASSIGRTGGAYDEQFF	TGTGCCAGTAGTATAGGTCGGACAGGGGGCGCGTACGATGAGCAGTTCTTC
.	TRBJ2-5	TRBD2	TRBV12-5	CASGPSGSWETQYF	TGTGCTAGTGGTCCTAGCGGGAGCTGGGAGACCCAGTACTTC
many	TRBJ1-1	TRBD1	TRBV27	CASRTGTEAFF	TGTGCCAGCAGGACAGGGACTGAAGCTTTCTTT
.	TRBJ2-3	TRBD2	TRBV30	CAWSKREERDTQYF	TGTGCCTGGAGTAAGCGGGAGGAAAGAGATACGCAGTATTTT
.	TRBJ1-2	TRBD1	TRBV28	CATCWEGANGYTF	TGTGCCACCTGCTGGGAGGGGGCAAATGGCTACACCTTC
.	TRBJ1-4	.	TRBV7-9	CASSLDGGEKLFF	TGTGCCAGCAGCTTAGACGGGGGTGAAAAACTGTTTTTT
many	TRBJ1-1	.	TRBV6-2/TRBV6-3	CASSFEGFGAFF	TGTGCCAGCAGCTTCGAAGGCTTTGGAGCTTTCTTT
.	TRBJ2-1	.	TRBV10-3	CAISDGLNEQFF	TGTGCCATCAGCGACGGGTTGAATGAGCAGTTCTTC
many	TRBJ2-7	TRBD1	TRBV29-1	CSVLERDRAGVDAYEQYF	TGCAGCGTTCTGGAACGGGACAGGGCTGGAGTTGACGCCTACGAGCAGTACTTC
many	TRBJ1-1	.	TRBV5-1	CASSLNRATEAFF	TGCGCCAGCAGCTTAAACAGGGCCACTGAAGCTTTCTTT
.	TRBJ2-7	.	TRBV9	CASSVEPGGNEQYF	TGTGCCAGCAGCGTAGAACCGGGGGGCAACGAGCAGTACTTC
few	TRBJ2-3	.	TRBV7-9	CASSSMEDTQYF	TGTGCCAGCAGCTCCATGGAAGATACGCAGTATTTT
.	TRBJ1-1	.	TRBV20-1	CSATLWGQNTEAFF	TGCAGTGCTACTCTCTGGGGGCAGAACACTGAAGCTTTCTTT
many	TRBJ1-5	.	TRBV27	CASSLLTDSNQPQHF	TGTGCCAGCAGTTTATTGACAGATAGCAATCAGCCCCAGCATTTT
many	TRBJ1-5	.	TRBV20-1	CSARGGGDNQPQHF	TGCAGTGCTAGAGGCGGAGGTGACAATCAGCCCCAGCATTTT
.	TRBJ1-1	.	TRBV6-1	CASSVTAGMNTEAFF	TGTGCCAGCAGTGTGACAGCGGGCATGAACACTGAAGCTTTCTTT
.	TRBJ2-4	TRBD1	TRBV20-1	CSASDAWDRVAKNIQYF	TGCAGTGCTAGCGATGCCTGGGACAGGGTAGCCAAAAACATTCAGTACTTC
few	TRBJ2-1	.	TRBV10-3	CAISESNSPPYNEQFF	TGTGCCATCAGTGAGTCAAACAGCCCCCCCTACAATGAGCAGTTCTTC
many	TRBJ1-2	TRBD1	TRBV20-1	CSARDPGTGGGYTF	TGCAGTGCTAGAGATCCCGGGACAGGGGGAGGCTACACCTTC
many	TRBJ1-2	.	TRBV20-1	CSASPEAEGYTF	TGCAGTGCTAGCCCGGAAGCTGAGGGCTACACCTTC
.	TRBJ2-7	.	TRBV11-1	CASSHRTDYEQYF	TGTGCCAGCAGCCACCGGACGGACTACGAGCAGTACTTC
many	TRBJ2-1	.	TRBV5-1	CASSLPGQEQFF	TGCGCCAGCAGCTTGCCCGGACAGGAGCAGTTCTTC
few	TRBJ1-2	TRBD1	TRBV4-3	CASSQVGTGGARTF	TGCGCCAGCAGCCAAGTTGGGACAGGGGGCGCGAGGACCTTC
.	TRBJ2-3	.	TRBV7-2	CASSPEYSTDTQYF	TGTGCCAGCAGCCCAGAGTATAGCACAGATACGCAGTATTTT
many	TRBJ1-1	.	TRBV6-1	CASSEIWGEGFF	TGTGCCAGCAGTGAAATCTGGGGGGAAGGTTTCTTT
few	TRBJ1-1	TRBD1	TRBV3-1	CASSQDRGLLNTEAFF	TGTGCCAGCAGCCAAGACAGGGGGCTTTTGAACACTGAAGCTTTCTTT
few	TRBJ2-1	.	TRBV6-5	CASSLSGGQGHPYNEQFF	TGTGCCAGCAGCCTGTCCGGTGGCCAGGGACACCCTTACAATGAGCAGTTCTTC
.	TRBJ2-3	.	TRBV4-3	CASSQDFLRTGLSTDTQYF	TGCGCCAGCAGCCAAGATTTTCTCCGGACTGGATTGAGCACAGATACGCAGTATTTT
few	TRBJ2-7	TRBD2	TRBV9	CASSVGEGRPSYEQYF	TGTGCCAGCAGCGTAGGGGAGGGGCGACCCTCCTACGAGCAGTACTTC
many	TRBJ2-7	.	TRBV4-3	CASSQATSSYEQYF	TGCGCCAGCAGCCAAGCAACGAGCTCCTACGAGCAGTACTTC
.	TRBJ2-7	.	TRBV11-2	CASSLHEQYF	TGTGCCAGCAGTTTGCACGAGCAGTACTTC
.	TRBJ2-3	.	TRBV19	CASTLILGSDTQYF	TGTGCCAGTACCCTGATACTAGGTTCAGATACGCAGTATTTT
many	TRBJ2-5	.	TRBV6-5	CASSDLVGETQYF	TGTGCCAGCAGCGACCTAGTGGGAGAGACCCAGTACTTC
few	TRBJ2-7	TRBD2	TRBV5-1	CASSWTSGGSYEQYF	TGCGCCAGCAGCTGGACTAGCGGGGGCTCCTACGAGCAGTACTTC
few	TRBJ2-1	TRBD1	TRBV6-2/TRBV6-3	CASSYSGTGNNEQFF	TGTGCCAGCAGTTACTCTGGGACAGGGAACAATGAGCAGTTCTTC
many	TRBJ1-1	.	TRBV4-1	CASSQDPSLNTEAFF	TGCGCCAGCAGCCAAGATCCGAGCCTGAACACTGAAGCTTTCTTT
.	TRBJ2-1	.	TRBV29-1	CSLWRDDNEQFF	TGCAGCCTCTGGAGAGATGACAATGAGCAGTTCTTC
.	TRBJ1-1	.	TRBV12-3/TRBV12-4	CASRPEDRENTEAFF	TGTGCCAGCAGACCGGAGGACAGAGAGAACACTGAAGCTTTCTTT
.	TRBJ2-4	.	TRBV11-3	CASSLSKYNLLAKNIQYF	TGTGCCAGCAGCTTATCGAAATACAACCTTTTAGCCAAAAACATTCAGTACTTC
.	TRBJ2-2	.	TRBV27	CASRRKAGELFF	TGTGCCAGCAGGCGTAAAGCCGGGGAGCTGTTTTTT
few	TRBJ2-4	.	TRBV20-1	CSAQGILAKNIQYF	TGCAGTGCCCAGGGTATCCTGGCCAAAAACATTCAGTACTTC
many	TRBJ2-1	.	TRBV6-2/TRBV6-3	CASTQQNYNEQFF	TGTGCCAGCACCCAACAGAACTACAATGAGCAGTTCTTC
.	TRBJ2-1	TRBD2	TRBV28	CASSLLLAGPNEQFF	TGTGCCAGCAGTTTACTGCTAGCGGGGCCGAATGAGCAGTTCTTC
many	TRBJ2-7	TRBD1	TRBV5-5	CASSFGQGKDEQYF	TGTGCCAGCAGCTTTGGACAGGGAAAGGACGAGCAGTACTTC
once	TRBJ2-2	.	TRBV19	CASSIERVNTGELFF	TGTGCCAGTAGTATAGAAAGAGTAAACACCGGGGAGCTGTTTTTT
many	TRBJ1-5	TRBD1	TRBV7-2	CASSVGQGPNQPQHF	TGTGCCAGCAGCGTCGGACAGGGCCCTAATCAGCCCCAGCATTTT
few	TRBJ2-1	TRBD2	TRBV27	CASTTSAVNEQFF	TGTGCCAGCACCACTAGCGCGGTCAATGAGCAGTTCTTC
many	TRBJ1-6	.	TRBV19	CASSKDGEASPLHF	TGTGCCAGTAGTAAGGACGGCGAAGCCTCACCCCTCCACTTT
.	TRBJ2-1	.	TRBV20-1	CSARKSGGPYNEQFF	TGCAGTGCTAGAAAATCGGGGGGCCCCTACAATGAGCAGTTCTTC